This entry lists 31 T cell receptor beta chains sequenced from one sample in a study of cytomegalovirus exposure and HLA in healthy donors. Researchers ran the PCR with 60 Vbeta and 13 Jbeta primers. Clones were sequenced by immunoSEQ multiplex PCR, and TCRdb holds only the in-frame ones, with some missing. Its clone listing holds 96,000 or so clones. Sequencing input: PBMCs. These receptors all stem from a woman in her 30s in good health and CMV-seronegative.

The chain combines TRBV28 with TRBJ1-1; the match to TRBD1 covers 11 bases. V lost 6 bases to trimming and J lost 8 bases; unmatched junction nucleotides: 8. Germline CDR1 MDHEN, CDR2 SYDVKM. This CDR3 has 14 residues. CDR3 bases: TGTGCCAGCAGGGACAGGGGGCGCGTCCTCGAAGCTTTCTTT. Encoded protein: CASRDRGRVLEAFF.

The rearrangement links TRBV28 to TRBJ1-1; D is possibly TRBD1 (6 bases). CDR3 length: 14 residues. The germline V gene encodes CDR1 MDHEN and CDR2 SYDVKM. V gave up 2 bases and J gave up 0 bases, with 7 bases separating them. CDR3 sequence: CASSLAGVNTEAFF. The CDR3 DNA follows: TGTGCCAGCAGTTTAGCAGGGGTGAACACTGAAGCTTTCTTT.

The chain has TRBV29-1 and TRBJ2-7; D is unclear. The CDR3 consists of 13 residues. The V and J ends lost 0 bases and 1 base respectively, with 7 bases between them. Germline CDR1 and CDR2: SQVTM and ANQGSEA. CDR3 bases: TGCAGCGTTGAAGATCCGAGTTCCTACGAGCAGTACTTC. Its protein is CSVEDPSSYEQYF.

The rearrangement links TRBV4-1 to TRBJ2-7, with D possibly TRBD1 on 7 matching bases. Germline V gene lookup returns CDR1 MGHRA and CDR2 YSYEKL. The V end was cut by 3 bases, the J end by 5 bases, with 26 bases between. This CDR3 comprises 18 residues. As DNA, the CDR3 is TGCGCCAGCAGCCACGGGACAGCCTTTCGGGGGCTTCACGACGAGCAGTACTTC. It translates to CASSHGTAFRGLHDEQYF.

The CDR3 loop reads CASSSLQGYQETQYF. CDR3 nucleotides: TGCGCCAGCAGTTCCCTCCAGGGTTACCAAGAGACCCAGTACTTC. The chain carries TRBV5-1 and TRBJ2-5, with a tentative D call TRBD1 (5 bases). Trimming took off 5 bases at V and 0 bases at J, with 14 bases between the two ends. The CDR3 spans 15 residues. Germline CDR1 SGHRS, CDR2 YFSETQ.

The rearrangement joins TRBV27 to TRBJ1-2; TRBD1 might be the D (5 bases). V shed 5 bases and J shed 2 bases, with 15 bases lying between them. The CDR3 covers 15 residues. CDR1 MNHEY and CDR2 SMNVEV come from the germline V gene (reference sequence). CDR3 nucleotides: TGTGCCAGCAGTCCCCCCGTCAGGGCGAACTATGGCTACACCTTC. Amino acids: CASSPPVRANYGYTF.

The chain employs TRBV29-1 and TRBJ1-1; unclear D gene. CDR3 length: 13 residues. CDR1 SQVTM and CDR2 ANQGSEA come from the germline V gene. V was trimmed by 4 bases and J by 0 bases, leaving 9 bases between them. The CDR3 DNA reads TGCAGCGTTGCAATTTCGGTGAACACTGAAGCTTTCTTT. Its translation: CSVAISVNTEAFF.

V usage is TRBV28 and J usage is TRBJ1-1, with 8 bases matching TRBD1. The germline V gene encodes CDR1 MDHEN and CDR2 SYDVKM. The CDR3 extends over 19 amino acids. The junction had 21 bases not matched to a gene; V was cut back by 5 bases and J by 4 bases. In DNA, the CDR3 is TGTGCCAGCAGTATAGGGCTAGTCGTGACAGGGGCGGTCGGCACTGAAGCTTTCTTT. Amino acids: CASSIGLVVTGAVGTEAFF.

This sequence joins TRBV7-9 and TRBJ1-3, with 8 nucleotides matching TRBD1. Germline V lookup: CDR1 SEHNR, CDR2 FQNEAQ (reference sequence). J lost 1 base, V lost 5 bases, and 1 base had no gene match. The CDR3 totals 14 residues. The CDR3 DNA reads TGTGCCAGCAGCCGGACAGGGTCTGGAAACACCATATATTTT. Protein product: CASSRTGSGNTIYF. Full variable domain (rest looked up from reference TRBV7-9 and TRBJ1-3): DTGVSQNPRHKITKRGQNVTFRCDPISEHNRLYWYRQTLGQGPEFLTYFQNEAQLEKSRLLSDRFSAERPKGSFSTLEIQRTEQGDSAMYLCASSRTGSGNTIYFGEGSWLTVV.

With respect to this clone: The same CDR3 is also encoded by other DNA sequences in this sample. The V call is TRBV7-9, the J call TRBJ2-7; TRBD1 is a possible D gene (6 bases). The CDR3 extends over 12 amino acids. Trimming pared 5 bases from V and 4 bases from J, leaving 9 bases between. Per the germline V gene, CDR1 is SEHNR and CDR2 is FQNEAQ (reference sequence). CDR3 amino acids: CASSAQGYEQYF. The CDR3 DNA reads TGTGCCAGCAGCGCCCAGGGGTACGAGCAGTACTTC.

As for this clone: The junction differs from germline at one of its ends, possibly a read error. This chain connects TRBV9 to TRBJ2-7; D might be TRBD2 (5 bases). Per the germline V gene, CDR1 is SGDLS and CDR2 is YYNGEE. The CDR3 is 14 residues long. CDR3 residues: CASSAGILIYEQYF. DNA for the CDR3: TGTGCCAGTAGCGCAGGTATTCTGATCTACGAGCAGTACTTC.

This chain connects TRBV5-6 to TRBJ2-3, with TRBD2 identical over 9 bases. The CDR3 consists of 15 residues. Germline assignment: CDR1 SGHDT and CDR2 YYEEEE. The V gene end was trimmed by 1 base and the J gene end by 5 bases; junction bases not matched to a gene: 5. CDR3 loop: CASSLKRGVVDTQYF. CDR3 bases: TGTGCCAGCAGCTTGAAGCGGGGGGTTGTAGATACGCAGTATTTT.

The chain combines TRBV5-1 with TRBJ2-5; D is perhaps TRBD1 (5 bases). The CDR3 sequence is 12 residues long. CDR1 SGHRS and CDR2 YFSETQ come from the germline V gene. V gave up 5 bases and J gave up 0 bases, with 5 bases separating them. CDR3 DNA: TGCGCCAGCAGACAGGACCAAGAGACCCAGTACTTC. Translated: CASRQDQETQYF.

This CDR3 is CASRGSRNTEAFF. DNA of the CDR3: TGTGCCAGCAGGGGCAGTCGGAACACTGAAGCTTTCTTT. The chain combines TRBV25-1 with TRBJ1-1; D is unresolved. Between the trimmed V and J ends, which lost 6 bases and 1 base, there was a span of 9 bases. From germline, CDR1 is MGHDK and CDR2 SYGVNS. CDR3 size: 13 residues. Combining the CDR3 with reference TRBV25-1 and TRBJ1-1 gives the whole variable domain EADIYQTPRYLVIGTGKKITLECSQTMGHDKMYWYQQDPGMELHLIHYSYGVNSTEKGDLSSESTVSRIRTEHFPLTLESARPSHTSQYLCASRGSRNTEAFFGQGTRLTVV.

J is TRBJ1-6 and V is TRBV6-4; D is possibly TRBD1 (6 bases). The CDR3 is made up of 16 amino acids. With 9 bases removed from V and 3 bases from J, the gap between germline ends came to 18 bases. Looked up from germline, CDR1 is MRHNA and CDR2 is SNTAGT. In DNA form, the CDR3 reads TGTGCCAGAGGGGGATTGATCCCCTACTATAATTCACCCCTCCACTTT. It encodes CARGGLIPYYNSPLHF.

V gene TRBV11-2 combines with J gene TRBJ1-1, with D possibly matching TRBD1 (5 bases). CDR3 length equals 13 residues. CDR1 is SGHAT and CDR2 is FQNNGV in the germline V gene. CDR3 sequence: CALGGDGATEAFF. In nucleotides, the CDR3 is TGTGCACTAGGCGGGGATGGGGCCACTGAAGCTTTCTTT. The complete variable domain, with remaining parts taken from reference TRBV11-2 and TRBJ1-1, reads EAGVAQSPRYKIIEKRQSVAFWCNPISGHATLYWYQQILGQGPKLLIQFQNNGVVDDSQLPKDRFSAERLKGVDSTLKIQPAKLEDSAVYLCALGGDGATEAFFGQGTRLTVV.

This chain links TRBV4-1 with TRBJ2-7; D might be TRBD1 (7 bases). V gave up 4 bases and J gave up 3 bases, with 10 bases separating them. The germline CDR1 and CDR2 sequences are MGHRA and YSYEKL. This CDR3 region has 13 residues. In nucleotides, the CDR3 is TGCGCCAGCAGCCCTCAGGGGGGCTACGAGCAGTACTTC. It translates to CASSPQGGYEQYF.

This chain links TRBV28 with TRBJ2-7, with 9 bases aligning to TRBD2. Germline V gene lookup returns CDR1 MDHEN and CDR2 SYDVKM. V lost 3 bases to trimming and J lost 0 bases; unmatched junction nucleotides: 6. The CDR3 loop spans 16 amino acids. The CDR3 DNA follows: TGTGCCAGCAGTTTTAGTCTAGCGGGAAGCTCCTACGAGCAGTACTTC. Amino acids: CASSFSLAGSSYEQYF.

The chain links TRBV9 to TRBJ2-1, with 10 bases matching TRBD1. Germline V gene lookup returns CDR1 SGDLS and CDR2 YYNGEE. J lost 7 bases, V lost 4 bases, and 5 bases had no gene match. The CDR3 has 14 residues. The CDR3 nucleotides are TGTGCCAGCAGCATCCGGGACAGGGGAAATGAGCAGTTCTTC. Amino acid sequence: CASSIRDRGNEQFF.

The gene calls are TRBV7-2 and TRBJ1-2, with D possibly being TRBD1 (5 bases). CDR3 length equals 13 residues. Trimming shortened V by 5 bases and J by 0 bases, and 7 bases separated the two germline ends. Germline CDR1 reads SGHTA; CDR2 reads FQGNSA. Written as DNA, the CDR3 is TGTGCCAGCAGCCCGACAGCTAACTATGGCTACACCTTC. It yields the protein CASSPTANYGYTF.

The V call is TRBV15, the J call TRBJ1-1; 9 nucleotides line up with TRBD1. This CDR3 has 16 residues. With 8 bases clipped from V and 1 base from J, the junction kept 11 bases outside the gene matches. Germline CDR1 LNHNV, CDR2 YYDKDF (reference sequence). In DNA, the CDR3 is TGTGCCACCCGACGGGACAGGGTGGCGGGGAACACTGAAGCTTTCTTT. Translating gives CATRRDRVAGNTEAFF.

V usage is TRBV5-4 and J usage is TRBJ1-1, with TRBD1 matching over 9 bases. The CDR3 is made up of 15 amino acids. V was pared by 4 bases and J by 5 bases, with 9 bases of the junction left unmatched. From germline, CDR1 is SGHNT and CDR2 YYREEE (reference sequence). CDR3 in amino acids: CASSTQQGAGTEAFF. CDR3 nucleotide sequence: TGTGCCAGCAGCACGCAACAGGGGGCTGGTACTGAAGCTTTCTTT.

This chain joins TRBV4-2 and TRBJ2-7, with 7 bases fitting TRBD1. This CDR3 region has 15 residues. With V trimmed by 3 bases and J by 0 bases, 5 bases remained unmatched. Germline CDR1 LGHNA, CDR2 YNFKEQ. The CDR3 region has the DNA TGTGCCAGCAGCCACTTACAGGGGAGCTCCTACGAGCAGTACTTC. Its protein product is CASSHLQGSSYEQYF.

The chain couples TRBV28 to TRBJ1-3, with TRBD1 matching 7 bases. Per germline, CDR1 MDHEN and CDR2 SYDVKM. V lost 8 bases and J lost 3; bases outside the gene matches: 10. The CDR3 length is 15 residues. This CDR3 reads CASHRQGGSGNTIYF. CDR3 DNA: TGTGCCAGCCACAGGCAGGGGGGAAGTGGAAACACCATATATTTT.

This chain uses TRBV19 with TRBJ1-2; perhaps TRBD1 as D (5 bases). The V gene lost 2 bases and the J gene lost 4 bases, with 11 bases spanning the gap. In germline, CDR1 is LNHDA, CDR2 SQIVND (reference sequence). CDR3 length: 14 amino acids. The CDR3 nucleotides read TGTGCCAGTAGTATACAATCTCAGGGCTATGGCTACACCTTC. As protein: CASSIQSQGYGYTF.

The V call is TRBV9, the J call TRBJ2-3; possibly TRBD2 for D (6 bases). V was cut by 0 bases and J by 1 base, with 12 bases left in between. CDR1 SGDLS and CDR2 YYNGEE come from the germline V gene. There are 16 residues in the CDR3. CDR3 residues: CASSVETGVGTDTQYF. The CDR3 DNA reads TGTGCCAGCAGCGTAGAAACGGGAGTTGGCACAGATACGCAGTATTTT.

CDR3: CASSYGAGIYEQYF. The DNA of the CDR3 is TGTGCCAGCAGTTACGGGGCAGGGATCTACGAGCAGTACTTC. The V and J genes are TRBV6-5 and TRBJ2-5; D might be TRBD1 (5 bases). The tail of the sequence fits TRBJ2-7 better, so the J call may be wrong. Germline loops: CDR1 MNHEY, CDR2 SVGAGI. This CDR3 comprises 14 residues.

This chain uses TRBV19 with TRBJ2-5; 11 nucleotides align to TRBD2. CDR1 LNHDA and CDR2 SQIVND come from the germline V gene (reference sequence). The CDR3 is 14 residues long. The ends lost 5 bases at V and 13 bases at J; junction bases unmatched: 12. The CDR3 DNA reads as TGTGCCAGTAGTCCCGGACTAGCGGGCGGGAGGCTGTACTTC. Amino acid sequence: CASSPGLAGGRLYF. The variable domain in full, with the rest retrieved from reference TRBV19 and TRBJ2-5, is DGGITQSPKYLFRKEGQNVTLSCEQNLNHDAMYWYRQDPGQGLRLIYYSQIVNDFQKGDIAEGYSVSREKKESFPLTVTSAQKNPTAFYLCASSPGLAGGRLYFGPGTRLLVL.

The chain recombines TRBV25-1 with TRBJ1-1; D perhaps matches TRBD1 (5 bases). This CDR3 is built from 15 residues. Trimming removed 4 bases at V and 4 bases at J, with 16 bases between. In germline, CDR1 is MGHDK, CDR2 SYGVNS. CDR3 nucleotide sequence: TGTGCCAGCAGTGTAATAGGGGAAGCAATCACTGAAGCTTTCTTT. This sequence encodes CASSVIGEAITEAFF. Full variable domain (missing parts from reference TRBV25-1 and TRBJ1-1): EADIYQTPRYLVIGTGKKITLECSQTMGHDKMYWYQQDPGMELHLIHYSYGVNSTEKGDLSSESTVSRIRTEHFPLTLESARPSHTSQYLCASSVIGEAITEAFFGQGTRLTVV.

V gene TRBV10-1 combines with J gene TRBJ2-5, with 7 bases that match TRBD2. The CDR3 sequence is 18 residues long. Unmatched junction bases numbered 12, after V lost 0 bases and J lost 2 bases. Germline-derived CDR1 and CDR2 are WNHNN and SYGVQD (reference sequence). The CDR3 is CASSESPGGRSIQETQYF. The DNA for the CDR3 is TGCGCCAGCAGTGAGTCCCCGGGAGGCCGGAGTATTCAAGAGACCCAGTACTTC.

This CDR3 is CASSFYPGTGSNQPQHF. Here the CDR3 DNA reads TGTGCCAGCAGCTTTTACCCCGGGACAGGTAGCAATCAGCCCCAGCATTTT. The chain uses TRBV7-9 and TRBJ1-5, with 8 bases matching TRBD1. With 3 bases clipped from V and 0 bases from J, the junction kept 7 bases outside the gene matches. The germline V gene has CDR1 SEHNR and CDR2 FQNEAQ (reference sequence). This CDR3 comprises 17 residues.